The next 28 T cell receptor beta chains were all read from a single sample in a study of T cell responses to AZD1222 COVID-19 vaccine. The protocol was immunoSEQ multiplex PCR, while the TCRdb copy is restricted to in-frame clones and leaves out a portion. This sample has about 180,000 clones, with 75% to 90% found just once. Material: peripheral blood, obtained on day 0 of AZD1222 vaccination. The receptors originated from an adult in good health.

The rearrangement uses TRBV19 and TRBJ1-5, with TRBD1 as a possible D gene (5 bases). CDR1 and CDR2 from the germline V gene are LNHDA and SQIVND (reference sequence). The CDR3 consists of 15 residues. With 6 bases removed from V and 7 bases from J, the gap between germline ends came to 19 bases. The CDR3 DNA reads as TGTGCCAGTAGCCGACAGATCGTGTCGGGCCAGCCCCAGCATTTT. Translating it yields CASSRQIVSGQPQHF.

The chain carries TRBV24-1 and TRBJ2-3, with D possibly called TRBD1 or TRBD2 (5 bases each). Trimming took off 3 bases at V and 8 bases at J, with 11 bases between the two ends. This CDR3 has 13 amino acids. CDR1 KGHDR and CDR2 SFDVKD come from the germline V gene. The DNA of the CDR3 is TGTGCCACCAGTGATCCAGGGAGCGGTACGCAGTATTTT. Translation gives CATSDPGSGTQYF.

This clone was picked up a small number of times. This chain links TRBV6-2 or TRBV6-3 with TRBJ2-1; D is unclear. This CDR3 region has 15 residues. Germline loops: CDR1 MNHEY, CDR2 SVGEGT. Deletions cut 2 bases from V and 2 bases from J, with 10 bases between. The CDR3 DNA follows: TGTGCCAGCAGTTACCGGCTGGAGACCTACAATGAGCAGTTCTTC. Its translation: CASSYRLETYNEQFF.

This chain connects TRBV12-2 to TRBJ2-7; whether TRBD2, the table's D call, matches the DNA was not checked. TRBV12-2 is listed as a pseudogene. CDR3 size: 17 residues. The CDR3 DNA follows: TGTGCAAGTCGCTTAGCGACCGGGACTCAAATTACCTACGAGCAGTACGTC. Encoded protein: CASRLATGTQITYEQYV.

This rearrangement joins TRBV7-2 to TRBJ2-5; TRBD1 is a possible D gene (6 bases). Germline CDR1 and CDR2: SGHTA and FQGNSA. Trimming took 7 bases from V and 3 from J, leaving 15 bases between them. The CDR3 sequence is 14 residues long. The CDR3 DNA reads TGTGCCAGCAAGAAATACAGGGATGAAGAGACCCAGTACTTC. Its translation is CASKKYRDEETQYF.

The chain is built from TRBV5-1 and TRBJ2-1; D ambiguous. The CDR3 loop spans 16 amino acids. CDR1 is SGHRS, CDR2 YFSETQ, per germline. V lost 3 bases and J lost 7, with 20 bases in between. DNA for the CDR3: TGCGCCAGCAGCTCGGAACCCCCGCTTGCGCAAAATGAGCAGTTCTTC. Translated, it gives CASSSEPPLAQNEQFF.

V usage is TRBV19 and J usage is TRBJ2-1; D may correspond to TRBD1 or TRBD2 (5 bases each). The CDR3 is 15 amino acids. Germline CDR1 LNHDA, CDR2 SQIVND (reference sequence). V was cut by 1 base and J by 1 base, with 8 bases left in between. The CDR3 protein is CASSIGGGSYNEQFF. The CDR3 coding sequence is TGTGCCAGTAGTATAGGTGGGGGTTCCTACAATGAGCAGTTCTTC.

The J gene is TRBJ2-7, the V gene TRBV9, with D possibly TRBD1 on 5 matching bases. The CDR3 is 14 amino acids. Germline values: CDR1 SGDLS, CDR2 YYNGEE. The V end lost 0 bases, the J end lost 3 bases, and 10 bases lay between the germline ends. The CDR3 sequence is CASSVGGRVYEQYF. CDR3 in DNA: TGTGCCAGCAGCGTAGGGGGCAGGGTCTACGAGCAGTACTTC. Drawing the rest from reference TRBV9 and TRBJ2-7, the complete variable domain is DSGVTQTPKHLITATGQRVTLRCSPRSGDLSVYWYQQSLDQGLQFLIQYYNGEERAKGNILERFSAQQFPDLHSELNLSSLELGDSALYFCASSVGGRVYEQYFGPGTRLTVT.

The V and J genes are TRBV27 and TRBJ2-1, with D unresolved. Germline V CDR1 and CDR2: MNHEY, SMNVEV (reference sequence). This CDR3 spans 17 amino acids. V lost 1 base and J 0 bases, leaving 13 bases between the germline ends. This CDR3 is CASSLFRALSSYNEQFF. CDR3 DNA sequence: TGTGCCAGCAGTTTATTTAGGGCACTGAGCTCCTACAATGAGCAGTTCTTC.

This clone has only a few counts. The chain links TRBV29-1 to TRBJ2-1, with TRBD1 matching over 7 bases. In germline, CDR1 is SQVTM, CDR2 ANQGSEA. The CDR3 loop spans 15 amino acids. Trimming at V came to 5 bases and at J to 3 bases, leaving 10 bases not matched to a gene. CDR3 nucleotide sequence: TGCAGCGTTACCCCCGGGACAGAAAACTACAATGAGCAGTTCTTC. Encoded protein: CSVTPGTENYNEQFF.

The V gene is TRBV18, the J gene TRBJ1-1; no clear D gene. Germline-derived CDR1 and CDR2 are KGHSH and LQKENI. Trimming cost V 5 bases and J 5 bases, with 6 bases left between them. This CDR3 region has 11 residues. The CDR3 coding sequence is TGTGCCAGCTCAGGCAGGACTGAAGCTTTCTTT. Its translation: CASSGRTEAFF.

This clone showed up just once. The chain joins TRBV9 to TRBJ1-1; 8 bases match TRBD1. The length of the CDR3 is 16 residues. With V trimmed by 3 bases and J by 4 bases, 11 bases remained unmatched. Germline CDR1 is SGDLS and CDR2 is YYNGEE. DNA of the CDR3: TGTGCCAGCAGCGCTAACGTCCCGACAGGGGCCACTGAAGCTTTCTTT. Translating gives CASSANVPTGATEAFF.

The chain has TRBV7-9 and TRBJ1-2; 7 nucleotides align to TRBD1. The germline V gene has CDR1 SEHNR and CDR2 FQNEAQ (reference sequence). V lost 5 bases and J lost 8; bases outside the gene matches: 11. The CDR3 contains 14 residues. This CDR3 is CASSPTPTGNGYTF. CDR3 DNA sequence: TGTGCCAGCAGCCCGACCCCGACAGGGAACGGCTACACCTTC.

This chain links TRBV27 with TRBJ1-4, with D unclear. V lost 0 bases and J 6 bases, leaving 5 bases between the germline ends. The CDR3 runs to 13 residues. Germline V gives CDR1 MNHEY, CDR2 SMNVEV (reference sequence). This CDR3 reads CASSLSSYEKLFF. The CDR3 nucleotides are TGTGCCAGCAGTTTATCGTCCTATGAAAAACTGTTTTTT.

Worth noting for this clone: The junction and the germline gene differ at one end; a read error may be behind it. J is TRBJ1-2 and V is TRBV7-9; D gene uncertain. The CDR3 covers 9 residues. The germline gives CDR1 SEHNR, CDR2 FQNEAQ (reference sequence). Here the CDR3 DNA reads TGTGCCAGCGGTCACACCGTACCATTC. Its translation is CASGHTVPF.

This clone was observed once. The chain joins TRBV27 to TRBJ1-5; no firm D call. The germline CDR1 and CDR2 sequences are MNHEY and SMNVEV (reference sequence). With 0 bases removed from V and 6 bases from J, the gap between germline ends came to 6 bases. This CDR3 has 13 amino acids. For the CDR3, the DNA is TGTGCCAGCAGTTTATCGAGGTCTCAGCCCCAGCATTTT. It translates to CASSLSRSQPQHF.

The rearrangement joins TRBV11-1 to TRBJ2-5, with 9 bases aligning to TRBD2. The CDR3 contains 16 residues. Germline V gives CDR1 SGHAT, CDR2 FQDESV (reference sequence). Unmatched junction bases numbered 10, after V lost 5 bases and J lost 3 bases. CDR3 DNA sequence: TGTGCCAGCAGCCAGTCTGGCGGGGGGGCCGAAGAGACCCAGTACTTC. As protein: CASSQSGGGAEETQYF.

This chain connects TRBV5-1 to TRBJ1-1; TRBD1 matches 7 bases. The germline CDR1 and CDR2 sequences are SGHRS and YFSETQ. This CDR3 contains 13 residues. V lost 6 bases and J lost 3; bases outside the gene matches: 5. The CDR3 protein is CASIKTGHTEAFF. CDR3 bases: TGCGCCAGCATCAAGACAGGGCACACTGAAGCTTTCTTT.

The chain combines TRBV5-1 with TRBJ2-2, with D possibly TRBD1 on 6 matching bases. The CDR3 consists of 13 residues. Germline lookup yields CDR1 SGHRS and CDR2 YFSETQ. V shed 4 bases and J shed 5 bases, with 9 bases lying between them. CDR3 residues: CASSTGQTGELFF. The CDR3 nucleotides read TGCGCCAGCAGCACTGGACAGACCGGGGAGCTGTTTTTT.

The gene calls are TRBV5-1 and TRBJ1-1; D is unclear. The CDR3 is 13 amino acids. Germline CDR1 reads SGHRS; CDR2 reads YFSETQ. V was shortened by 3 bases and J by 1 base, with 7 bases between the two germline ends. CDR3 sequence (DNA): TGCGCCAGCAGCTCTGACCCGAACACTGAAGCTTTCTTT. Translated: CASSSDPNTEAFF.

Only one count was recorded for this clone. The chain uses TRBV6-5 and TRBJ2-7; 8 nucleotides match TRBD2. V gave up 3 bases and J gave up 3 bases; unmatched junction bases: 4. This CDR3 spans 14 amino acids. Germline V gene sequence: CDR1 MNHEY, CDR2 SVGAGI. Written as DNA, the CDR3 is TGTGCCAGCAGTTATCGGCTAGCGGGCTACGAGCAGTACTTC. It codes for CASSYRLAGYEQYF.

The chain carries TRBV2 and TRBJ2-2; D may be TRBD1 (6 bases). CDR3 length: 16 residues. Germline V lookup: CDR1 SNHLY, CDR2 FYNNEI. Between the trimmed V and J ends, which lost 1 base and 6 bases, there was a span of 15 bases. CDR3 in amino acids: CASSEGTGLEAGELFF. The DNA of the CDR3 is TGTGCCAGCAGTGAAGGAACAGGGCTCGAGGCCGGGGAGCTGTTTTTT.

The chain carries TRBV15 and TRBJ1-4; 8 bases agree with TRBD1. With 6 bases clipped from V and 8 bases from J, the junction kept 8 bases outside the gene matches. Germline values: CDR1 LNHNV, CDR2 YYDKDF (reference sequence). The CDR3 loop spans 14 amino acids. CDR3 DNA: TGTGCCACCAGGACAGGACAGGGCGCGGAAAAACTGTTTTTT. Its translation: CATRTGQGAEKLFF.

The rearrangement uses TRBV2 and TRBJ1-3; tentatively, D is TRBD1 (6 bases). CDR3 length equals 13 residues. The germline gives CDR1 SNHLY, CDR2 FYNNEI. Trimming took off 8 bases at V and 0 bases at J, with 8 bases between the two ends. CDR3 sequence reads: CASGQNSGNTIYF. Here the CDR3 DNA reads TGTGCCAGCGGACAGAACTCTGGAAACACCATATATTTT.

The chain combines TRBV9 with TRBJ2-5; 11 bases align to TRBD2. Germline V lookup: CDR1 SGDLS, CDR2 YYNGEE. This CDR3 is 18 amino acids long. V trimming: 5 bases; J trimming: 6 bases; junction bases outside the gene matches: 18. The CDR3 loop reads CASSPWTDPTSGRKTQYF. The CDR3 DNA sequence: TGTGCCAGCAGTCCGTGGACAGACCCAACTAGCGGGAGAAAGACCCAGTACTTC.

The rearrangement joins TRBV5-1 to TRBJ2-3; TRBD1 matches at 8 bases. The J segment lost 4 bases and the V segment lost 0 bases, leaving 10 bases of the junction unmatched. Per germline, CDR1 SGHRS and CDR2 YFSETQ. This CDR3 is built from 17 residues. The CDR3, as DNA: TGCGCCAGCAGCTTGGCTATTATCGGGACAGGATCAGATACGCAGTATTTT. It specifies CASSLAIIGTGSDTQYF. Using reference TRBV5-1 and TRBJ2-3 for the parts outside the CDR3, the full variable domain is KAGVTQTPRYLIKTRGQQVTLSCSPISGHRSVSWYQQTPGQGLQFLFEYFSETQRNKGNFPGRFSGRQFSNSRSEMNVSTLELGDSALYLCASSLAIIGTGSDTQYFGPGTRLTVL.

This rearrangement joins TRBV7-9 to TRBJ1-2, with TRBD1 matching 8 bases. Per the germline V gene, CDR1 is SEHNR and CDR2 is FQNEAQ (reference sequence). After removal of 6 bases from V and 2 bases from J, the junction contained 11 bases not matched to a gene. The length of the CDR3 is 16 residues. The chain's CDR3 is CASRDREGDLNYGYTF. In DNA form, the CDR3 reads TGTGCCAGCAGGGACAGGGAAGGAGACTTAAACTATGGCTACACCTTC.

V usage is TRBV6-4 and J usage is TRBJ1-2; D unclear. Germline values: CDR1 MRHNA, CDR2 SNTAGT. V lost 2 bases and J lost 4, with 5 bases in between. The CDR3 loop spans 12 amino acids. The CDR3 loop reads CASSDRFYGYTF. The CDR3 DNA reads TGTGCCAGCAGTGACAGGTTCTATGGCTACACCTTC.